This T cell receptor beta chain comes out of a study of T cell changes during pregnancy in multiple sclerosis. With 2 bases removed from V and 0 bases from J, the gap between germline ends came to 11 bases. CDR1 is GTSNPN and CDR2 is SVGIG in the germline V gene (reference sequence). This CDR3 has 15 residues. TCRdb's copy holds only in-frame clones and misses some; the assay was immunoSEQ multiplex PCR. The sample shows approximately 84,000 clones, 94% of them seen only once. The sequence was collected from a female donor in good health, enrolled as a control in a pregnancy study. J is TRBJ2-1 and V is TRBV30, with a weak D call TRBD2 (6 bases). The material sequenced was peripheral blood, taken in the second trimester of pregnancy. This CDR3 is CAWSRGSSSYNEQFF. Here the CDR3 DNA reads TGTGCCTGGAGTCGGGGGAGTAGCTCCTACAATGAGCAGTTCTTC. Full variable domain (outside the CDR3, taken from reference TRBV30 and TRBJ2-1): SQTIHQWPATLVQPVGSPLSLECTVEGTSNPNLYWYRQAAGRGLQLLFYSVGIGQISSEVPQNLSASRPQDRQFILSSKKLLLSDSGFYLCAWSRGSSSYNEQFFGPGTRLTVL.